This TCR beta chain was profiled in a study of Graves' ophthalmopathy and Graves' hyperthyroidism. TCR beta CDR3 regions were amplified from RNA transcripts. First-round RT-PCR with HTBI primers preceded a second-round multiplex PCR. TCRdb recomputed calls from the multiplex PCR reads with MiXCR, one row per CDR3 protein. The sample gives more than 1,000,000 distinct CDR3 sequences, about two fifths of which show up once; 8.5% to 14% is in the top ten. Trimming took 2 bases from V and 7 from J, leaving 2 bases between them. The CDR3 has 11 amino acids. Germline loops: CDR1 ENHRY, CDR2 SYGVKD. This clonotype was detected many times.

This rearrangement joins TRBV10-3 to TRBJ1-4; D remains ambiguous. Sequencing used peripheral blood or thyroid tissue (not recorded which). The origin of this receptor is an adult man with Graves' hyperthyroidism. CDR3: CAISEGEKLFF. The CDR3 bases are TGTGCCATCAGTGAGGGTGAAAAACTGTTTTTT.